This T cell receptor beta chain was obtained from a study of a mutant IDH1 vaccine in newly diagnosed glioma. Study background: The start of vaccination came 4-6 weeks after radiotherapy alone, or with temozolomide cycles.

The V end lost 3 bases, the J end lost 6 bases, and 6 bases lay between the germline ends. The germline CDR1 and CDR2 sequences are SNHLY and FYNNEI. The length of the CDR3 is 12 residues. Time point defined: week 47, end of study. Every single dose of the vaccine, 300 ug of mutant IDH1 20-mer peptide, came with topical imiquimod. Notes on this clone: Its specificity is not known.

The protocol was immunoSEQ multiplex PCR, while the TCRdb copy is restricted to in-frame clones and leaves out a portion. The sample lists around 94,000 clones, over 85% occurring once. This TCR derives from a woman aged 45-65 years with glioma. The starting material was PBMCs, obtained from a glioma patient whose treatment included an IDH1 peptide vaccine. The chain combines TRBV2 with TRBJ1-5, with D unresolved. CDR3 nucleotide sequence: TGTGCCAGCAGTGACCAGGTTCAGCCCCAGCATTTT. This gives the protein CASSDQVQPQHF.